Sequencing of this TCR beta chain was carried out in a study of Graves' ophthalmopathy and Graves' hyperthyroidism. RNA transcripts provided the template for amplifying TCR beta CDR3 regions. The first round was an RT-PCR with HTBI primers, and the second round was a multiplex PCR. TCRdb used MiXCR to reprocess the multiplex PCR reads, holding one entry per CDR3 protein. The sample includes about 500,000 distinct CDR3 sequences, approximately 15% of them seen just once. The table lists this clonotype with many counts. CDR3 size: 17 residues. Germline trimming cut 8 bases from V and 2 bases from J; bases unmatched to any gene: 17. Per the germline V gene, CDR1 is SQVTM and CDR2 is ANQGSEA.

The sample comprised blood. The receptor was isolated from a woman aged 25 to 45 with Graves' ophthalmopathy. The V call is TRBV29-1, the J call TRBJ2-7; TRBD2 matches 11 bases. CDR3: CSFLHSGTSGPTYEQYF. The CDR3 DNA reads as TGCAGCTTTCTTCATTCCGGGACTAGCGGTCCTACCTACGAGCAGTACTTC.